This is a list of T cell receptor beta chains from one sample in a study of T cell changes during pregnancy in multiple sclerosis. The data were produced by immunoSEQ multiplex PCR, yet TCRdb's version contains in-frame clones alone and is incomplete. The top ten hold more than 2% of the sample, which has about 85,000 clones, 90% to 95% seen once. The sample consisted of peripheral blood, taken in the first trimester of pregnancy. Receptors originate from a female donor with multiple sclerosis, enrolled in a pregnancy study. The CDR3 runs from the conserved cysteine through the conserved F or W. The D gene is left open where the match is weak.

V gene	D gene	J gene	CDR3 protein
TRBV28	-	TRBJ2-7	CASSSPRGLVHSEQYF
TRBV7-2	-	TRBJ2-3	CASSLPTDTQYF
TRBV7-9	-	TRBJ2-1	CASQRRGYNEQFF
TRBV2	TRBD1	TRBJ1-1	CASSDSGGWSKTEAFF
TRBV30	TRBD2	TRBJ2-5	CAWSSGGSKETQYF
TRBV18	-	TRBJ2-2	CASSPFRDTGELFF
TRBV10-3	-	TRBJ1-4	CAISGERSEKLFF
TRBV7-6	TRBD1	TRBJ2-7	CASSAEQGISSYEQYF
TRBV30	-	TRBJ1-4	CAWSSRGEKLFF
TRBV11-2	TRBD1	TRBJ1-2	CASSSLLGTGLRGYTF
TRBV28	TRBD1	TRBJ1-4	CASSPRGQGNEKLFF
TRBV11-3	TRBD1	TRBJ1-2	CASSFYAGTADPLGYTF
TRBV2	TRBD2	TRBJ2-5	CASTPISGTRSGETQYF
TRBV5-1	-	TRBJ1-5	CASSLGQGQPQHF
TRBV7-9	-	TRBJ2-5	CASSSQYQETQYF
TRBV7-8	TRBD2	TRBJ2-1	CASSQPAGGPNEQFF
TRBV4-1	TRBD1	TRBJ1-5	CASSQDRTGGQPQHF
TRBV9	-	TRBJ1-4	CASSVAGGDIREKLFF
TRBV30	TRBD2	TRBJ2-4	CAWRERESWQNIQYF
TRBV12-5	-	TRBJ2-3	CASGFTGADTQYF
TRBV5-1	-	TRBJ1-2	CASSLGAVGYGYTF
TRBV5-1	-	TRBJ1-6	CASSLGAWDSPLHF
TRBV29-1	TRBD1	TRBJ2-3	CSVGAPHRGAVGDTQYF
TRBV2	TRBD1	TRBJ1-4	CASSEADRGYATNEKLFF
TRBV9	TRBD1	TRBJ1-2	CASSVQRQGPYGYTF
TRBV6-5	-	TRBJ1-3	CASSPISGNTIYF
TRBV19	-	TRBJ2-1	CASSIIGQGRSNEQFF
TRBV7-6	TRBD2	TRBJ2-1	CASSLVAGVGRNEQFF
TRBV5-6	-	TRBJ1-1	CASSLGGLSTEAFF
TRBV4-1	TRBD1	TRBJ1-3	CASSQVGRGRNTIYF
TRBV9	-	TRBJ2-7	CASSPARGAGEQYF
TRBV9	TRBD2	TRBJ2-1	CASSVGLAVYNEQFF
TRBV7-2	TRBD1	TRBJ2-7	CASSTRQGNEQYF
TRBV29-1	-	TRBJ2-7	CSVEVGQLPYEQYF
TRBV30	TRBD1	TRBJ2-7	CAWSQEGQGAYEQYF
TRBV10-3	TRBD2	TRBJ2-7	CAISEFNGRDSLAPAYEQYF
TRBV19	-	TRBJ1-4	CASSIVKQEKLFF
TRBV2	-	TRBJ1-6	CASSGLLPGSDSPLHF
TRBV28	-	TRBJ2-3	CASRRGLSTDTQYF
TRBV11-2	-	TRBJ2-7	CASQLNRERSYEQYF
TRBV6-5	-	TRBJ1-2	CASMNSGVTNYGYTF
TRBV7-8	-	TRBJ1-2	CASSLSGDYGYTF
TRBV5-6	TRBD2	TRBJ2-7	CASGGLAGVGEQYF
TRBV30	TRBD1	TRBJ1-5	CAWSVQGEQPQHF
TRBV11-1	-	TRBJ2-6	CASSLEPSGANVLTF
TRBV5-1	TRBD2	TRBJ2-7	CASSGWASGSYEQYF
TRBV7-2	-	TRBJ1-5	CASTTHRDQPQHF
TRBV29-1	TRBD2	TRBJ2-3	CSVDFGGTSTDTQYF
TRBV27	TRBD1	TRBJ1-2	CASSSRQGGYGYTF
TRBV7-8	-	TRBJ1-5	CASSLEGLVGDYNQPQHF
TRBV19	TRBD1	TRBJ1-2	CATSRGPGNGYTF
TRBV9	-	TRBJ2-7	CASSSSEDSSYEQYF
TRBV7-7	TRBD1	TRBJ2-1	CASSTDRGDEQFF
TRBV19	TRBD2	TRBJ2-7	CASSPRLAGTTYEQYF
TRBV11-2	-	TRBJ2-7	CASSLVRGYEQYF